These T cell receptor beta chains were read from a single sample in a study of cytomegalovirus exposure and HLA in healthy donors. Using immunoSEQ multiplex PCR, the repertoire was profiled, and TCRdb retains in-frame clones only, with some absent. The sample includes about 110,000 clones, about 81% of them seen just once. What was sequenced was PBMCs. These receptors were collected from a man under 40 in good health and CMV-seronegative. The CDR3 runs from the conserved cysteine through the conserved F or W. Fields, in order: V gene, J gene, clone size, D gene, CDR3 DNA, CDR3 protein. A D gene is named only where the DNA matches it firmly. The size of a clone is reported for some rows only, either as once, few or many, or as a class for expanded clones.

v_gene: TRBV5-6
j_gene: TRBJ2-7
abundance: -
d_gene: -
CDR3nt: TGTGCCAGCAGCTTACTCGACAGCACCTCCTACGAGCAGTACTTC
CDR3aa: CASSLLDSTSYEQYF

v_gene: TRBV6-7
j_gene: TRBJ2-1
abundance: few
d_gene: -
CDR3nt: TGTGCCAGCACCCCCGGGAGTCCCCTGGGGAATGAGCAGTTCTTC
CDR3aa: CASTPGSPLGNEQFF

v_gene: TRBV9
j_gene: TRBJ2-3
abundance: -
d_gene: TRBD1
CDR3nt: TGTGCCAGCAGCCCCCGGGACAGGGCCTTCACAGATACGCAGTATTTT
CDR3aa: CASSPRDRAFTDTQYF

v_gene: TRBV29-1
j_gene: TRBJ1-5
abundance: -
d_gene: -
CDR3nt: TGCAGCGTTAGAAGCGGGAATCAGCCCCAGCATTTT
CDR3aa: CSVRSGNQPQHF

v_gene: TRBV5-8
j_gene: TRBJ2-1
abundance: -
d_gene: -
CDR3nt: TGTGCCAGCAGCTCCCCTCCTTACGGGGTAAATGAGCAGTTCTTC
CDR3aa: CASSSPPYGVNEQFF

v_gene: TRBV12-5
j_gene: TRBJ2-5
abundance: -
d_gene: TRBD1
CDR3nt: TGTGCTAGTGGTTTGGCCAGGGGGCGAATGGAGACCCAGTACTTC
CDR3aa: CASGLARGRMETQYF

v_gene: TRBV9
j_gene: TRBJ1-3
abundance: -
d_gene: -
CDR3nt: TGTGCCAGCAGCGAGGTAGGGGGAGTAGGGGCTCGCGGAAACACCATATATTTT
CDR3aa: CASSEVGGVGARGNTIYF

v_gene: TRBV29-1
j_gene: TRBJ2-5
abundance: once
d_gene: TRBD1
CDR3nt: TGCAGCGTTGACATCGGGACAGGGGGCAGGGAGACCCAGTACTTC
CDR3aa: CSVDIGTGGRETQYF

v_gene: TRBV4-1
j_gene: TRBJ2-2
abundance: few
d_gene: TRBD2
CDR3nt: TGCGCCAGCAGCCAAACTAGCGGGCCGAACACCGGGGAGCTGTTTTTT
CDR3aa: CASSQTSGPNTGELFF

v_gene: TRBV5-1
j_gene: TRBJ1-3
abundance: -
d_gene: -
CDR3nt: TGCGCCAGCAGCTTGGCGGGGGATCGGGGTGGAAACACCATATATTTT
CDR3aa: CASSLAGDRGGNTIYF

v_gene: TRBV19
j_gene: TRBJ1-1
abundance: -
d_gene: TRBD1
CDR3nt: TGTGCCAGTATCGGGACAGGGTATAAGACTGAAGCTTTCTTT
CDR3aa: CASIGTGYKTEAFF

v_gene: TRBV5-4
j_gene: TRBJ2-3
abundance: -
d_gene: -
CDR3nt: TGTGCCAGCAGCCCTAGGCGAGGTAGCACAGATACGCAGTATTTT
CDR3aa: CASSPRRGSTDTQYF

v_gene: TRBV2
j_gene: TRBJ1-2
abundance: once
d_gene: -
CDR3nt: TGTGCCAGCAAACAGGGTGTCTATGGCTACACCTTC
CDR3aa: CASKQGVYGYTF

v_gene: TRBV7-9
j_gene: TRBJ2-2
abundance: -
d_gene: -
CDR3nt: TGTGCCAGCAGCTCACCTTTACAGGGCCCCGGGGAGCTGTTTTTT
CDR3aa: CASSSPLQGPGELFF

v_gene: TRBV19
j_gene: TRBJ2-1
abundance: -
d_gene: -
CDR3nt: TGTGCCAGTAGTACTGAGGAAATGGCCTACAATGAGCAGTTCTTC
CDR3aa: CASSTEEMAYNEQFF

v_gene: TRBV7-2
j_gene: TRBJ1-5
abundance: once
d_gene: TRBD1
CDR3nt: TGTGCCAGCAGCTTGGGGACAGGGCAGAGTCAGCCCCAGCATTTT
CDR3aa: CASSLGTGQSQPQHF

v_gene: TRBV5-1
j_gene: TRBJ1-2
abundance: -
d_gene: TRBD1
CDR3nt: TGCGCCAGCAGCCCGGGACAGTCGCTTGGCTACACCTTC
CDR3aa: CASSPGQSLGYTF

v_gene: TRBV2
j_gene: TRBJ1-5
abundance: -
d_gene: TRBD1
CDR3nt: TGTGCCAGCAGCCCGACAGGGGGCGATCAGCCCCAGCATTTT
CDR3aa: CASSPTGGDQPQHF

v_gene: TRBV4-2
j_gene: TRBJ2-3
abundance: -
d_gene: TRBD2
CDR3nt: TGTGCCAGCAGCCAAGAGATCCCTCCACCGGGAGGTGGCACAGATACGCAGTATTTT
CDR3aa: CASSQEIPPPGGGTDTQYF

v_gene: TRBV5-4
j_gene: TRBJ2-5
abundance: -
d_gene: -
CDR3nt: TGTGCCAGCAGCTTGGCCGGGTCACAAGAGACCCAGTACTTC
CDR3aa: CASSLAGSQETQYF

v_gene: TRBV5-6
j_gene: TRBJ1-5
abundance: few
d_gene: -
CDR3nt: TGTGCCAGCAGCAAGGAGAATCAGCCCCAGCATTTT
CDR3aa: CASSKENQPQHF

v_gene: TRBV18
j_gene: TRBJ1-5
abundance: -
d_gene: TRBD1
CDR3nt: TGTGCCAGCTCACAAGGGACAGGTCAGAATCAGCCCCAGCATTTT
CDR3aa: CASSQGTGQNQPQHF

v_gene: TRBV30
j_gene: TRBJ1-6
abundance: -
d_gene: TRBD1
CDR3nt: TGTGCCTGGAGCGAAGACAGGGGGCTAACACCCCTCCACTTT
CDR3aa: CAWSEDRGLTPLHF

v_gene: TRBV6-5
j_gene: TRBJ2-3
abundance: -
d_gene: -
CDR3nt: TGTGCCAGCAGCTCCCAGGGAGATACGCAGTATTTT
CDR3aa: CASSSQGDTQYF

v_gene: TRBV11-2
j_gene: TRBJ2-5
abundance: -
d_gene: TRBD1
CDR3nt: TGTGCCAGCAGCTTCGACAGGGATGAGACCCAGTACTTC
CDR3aa: CASSFDRDETQYF

v_gene: TRBV11-2
j_gene: TRBJ2-7
abundance: -
d_gene: TRBD2
CDR3nt: TGTGCCAGCAGCACCCGGGGGGGAAACGAGCAGTACTTC
CDR3aa: CASSTRGGNEQYF

v_gene: TRBV7-2
j_gene: TRBJ1-2
abundance: -
d_gene: TRBD1
CDR3nt: TGTGCCAGCAGCCAGGACGACAGGGGGCGATTTGGCTACACCTTC
CDR3aa: CASSQDDRGRFGYTF